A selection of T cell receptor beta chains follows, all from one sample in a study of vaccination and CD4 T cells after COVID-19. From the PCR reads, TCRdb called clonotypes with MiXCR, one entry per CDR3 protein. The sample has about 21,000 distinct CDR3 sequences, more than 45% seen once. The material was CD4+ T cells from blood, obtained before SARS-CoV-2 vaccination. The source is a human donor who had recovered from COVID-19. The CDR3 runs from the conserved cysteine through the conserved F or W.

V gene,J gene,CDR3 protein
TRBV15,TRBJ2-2,CATSPRREGSRNTGELFF
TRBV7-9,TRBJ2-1,CASSLRAPGRRNEQFF
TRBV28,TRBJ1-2,CASSSPSAGGDGYTF
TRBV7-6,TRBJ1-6,CASSIAGQHNSPLHF
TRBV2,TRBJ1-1,CASILDRAGTEAFF
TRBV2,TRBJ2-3,CASSALRESDTQYF
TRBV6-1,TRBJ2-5,CASSDIWVPQETQYF
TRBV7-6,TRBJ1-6,CASKVGPGDSPLHF
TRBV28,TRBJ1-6,CASRPGTGGRNSPLHF
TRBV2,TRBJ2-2,CASKGQGRETGELFF
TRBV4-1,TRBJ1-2,CASSQDGRGVSYTF
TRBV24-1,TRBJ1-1,CATSDVGHTNTEAFF
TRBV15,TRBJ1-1,CATSRDLQGGTEAFF
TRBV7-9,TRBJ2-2,CASPILAGTNTGELFF
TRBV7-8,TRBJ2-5,CASSLARVIETQYF
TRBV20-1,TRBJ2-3,CSASLGSTDTQYF
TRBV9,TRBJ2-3,CASSVGLVAGRSADTQYF
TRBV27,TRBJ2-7,CASSLRRGGTVEQYF
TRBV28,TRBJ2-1,CASSSASASGRNEQFF
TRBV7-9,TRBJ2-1,CASSITSGTYNEQFF
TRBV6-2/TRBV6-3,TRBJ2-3,CASAPTVSTDTQYF
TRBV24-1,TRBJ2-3,CATSDSIAGEIDTQYF
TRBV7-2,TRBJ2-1,CASSSDPSNYNEQFF
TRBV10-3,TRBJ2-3,CATEDRGQGDTQYF
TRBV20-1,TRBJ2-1,CSARDSGGYNEQFF
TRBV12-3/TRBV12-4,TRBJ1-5,CASWKGEGQPQHF
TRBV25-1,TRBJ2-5,CASSARTGAGETQYF
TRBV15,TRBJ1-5,CATRGGERGNQPQHF
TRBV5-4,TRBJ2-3,CASSLSTDTQYF
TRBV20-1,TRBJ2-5,CSVPPGGRETQYF
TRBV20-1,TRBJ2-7,CSASGGLEQYF
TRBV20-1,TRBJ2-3,CSARVPGLVTSTDTQYF
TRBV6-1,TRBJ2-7,CASSRTSGTYEQYF
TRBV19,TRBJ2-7,CASSLRDRGPYEQYF
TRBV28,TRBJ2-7,CASKTLTSGSLSYEQYF
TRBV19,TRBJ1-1,CASSIRRESTEAFF
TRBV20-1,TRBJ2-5,CSARAGGDFETQYF
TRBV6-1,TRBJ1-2,CASSAGDSYGYTF
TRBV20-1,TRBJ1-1,CSVKVGDTEAFF
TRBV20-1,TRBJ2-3,CSVARAGTDTQYF
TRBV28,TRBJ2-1,CASSEQAGGVGDEQFF
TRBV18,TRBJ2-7,CASSPPLADSYEQYF
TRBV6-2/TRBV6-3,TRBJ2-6,CASTISGANVLTF
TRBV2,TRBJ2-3,CASARDSTSTDTQYF
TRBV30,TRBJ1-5,CAWMVEDRGRNQPQHF